The clone carrying this TCR beta chain showed up many times. This sample was included in a study of T-cell reconstitution after alpha-beta-depleted transplantation in children. The V gene's germline CDR1 is SGHRS and CDR2 YFSETQ. This CDR3 has 12 residues. V lost 2 bases to trimming and J lost 4 bases, with 7 bases between them. As it was prepared, the TCRbeta library received unique molecular identifiers. TCRdb independently ran MiXCR on the PCR reads; one entry per CDR3 protein. There are 77,000 or so distinct CDR3 sequences in the sample; about a sixth occur only once, and around half lies in the top ten.

V is TRBV5-1 and J is TRBJ2-7; D gene uncertain. The receptor was isolated from a male patient between 2 and 10 years old who had a stem cell transplant for acute lymphoblastic leukemia, so the T cells may come from the graft donor. The input for sequencing was PBMCs, mostly from graft donor cells, taken 360 days after TCRalphabeta/CD19-depleted stem cell transplant. DNA for the CDR3: TGCGCCAGCAGCTTAACGGGTTACGAGCAGTACTTC. Its translation is CASSLTGYEQYF.